This T cell receptor beta chain was documented in a study of siplizumab effects on memory and regulatory T cells. Germline V lookup: CDR1 SGHRS, CDR2 YFSETQ. There are 16 residues in the CDR3. The V end lost 0 bases, the J end lost 1 base, and 11 bases lay between the germline ends. As for this clone: Its target is not known.

Generated by immunoSEQ multiplex PCR, the TCRdb table keeps only in-frame clones and is missing some. The sample holds about 63,000 clones, roughly 80% seen once. Study-wide results and caveats: Proliferating Tregs from siplizumab cultures lacked functional confirmation of suppression. Naive T cells were seemingly more diverse than memory cells, and major contributions to the alloresponse seemed to be made by them.

The origin of this receptor is a human donor in good health. The chain combines TRBV5-1 with TRBJ2-1; D is possibly TRBD1 (6 bases). The sequencing input was memory CD4+ T cells sorted from blood. The DNA of the CDR3 is TGCGCCAGCAGCTTGGCCCCTAGGGGGTCCTACAATGAGCAGTTCTTC. It yields the protein CASSLAPRGSYNEQFF.